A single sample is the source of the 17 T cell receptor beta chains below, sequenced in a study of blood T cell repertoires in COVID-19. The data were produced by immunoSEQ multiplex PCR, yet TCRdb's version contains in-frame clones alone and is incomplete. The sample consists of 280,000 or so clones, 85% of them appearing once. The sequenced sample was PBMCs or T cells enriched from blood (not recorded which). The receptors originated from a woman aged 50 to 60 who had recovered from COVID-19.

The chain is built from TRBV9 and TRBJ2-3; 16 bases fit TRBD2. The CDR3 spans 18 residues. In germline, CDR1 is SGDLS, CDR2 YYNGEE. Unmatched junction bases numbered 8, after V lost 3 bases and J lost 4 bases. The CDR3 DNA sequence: TGTGCCAGCAGCGCGGGACTAGCGGGAGGGCCTGACGCAGATACGCAGTATTTT. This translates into CASSAGLAGGPDADTQYF.

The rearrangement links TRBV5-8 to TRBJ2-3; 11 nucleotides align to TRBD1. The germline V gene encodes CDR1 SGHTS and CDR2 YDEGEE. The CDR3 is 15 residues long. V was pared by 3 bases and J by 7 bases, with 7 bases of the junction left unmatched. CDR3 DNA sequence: TGTGCCAGCAGCTGGGGGACAGGGGGGACAAATACGCAGTATTTT. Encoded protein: CASSWGTGGTNTQYF.

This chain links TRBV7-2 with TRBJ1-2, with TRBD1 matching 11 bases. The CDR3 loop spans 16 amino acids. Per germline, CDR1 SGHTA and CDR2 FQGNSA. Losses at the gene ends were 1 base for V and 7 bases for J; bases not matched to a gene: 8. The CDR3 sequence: CASSLVGGQGALGYTF. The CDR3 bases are TGTGCCAGCAGCTTAGTGGGCGGACAGGGGGCTCTTGGCTACACCTTC.

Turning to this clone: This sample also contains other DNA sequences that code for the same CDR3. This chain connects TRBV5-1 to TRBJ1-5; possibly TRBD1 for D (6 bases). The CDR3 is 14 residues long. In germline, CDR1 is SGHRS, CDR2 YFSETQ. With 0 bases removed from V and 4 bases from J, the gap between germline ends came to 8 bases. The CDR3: CASSLDTGNQPQHF. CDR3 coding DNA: TGCGCCAGCAGCTTGGATACAGGGAATCAGCCCCAGCATTTT.

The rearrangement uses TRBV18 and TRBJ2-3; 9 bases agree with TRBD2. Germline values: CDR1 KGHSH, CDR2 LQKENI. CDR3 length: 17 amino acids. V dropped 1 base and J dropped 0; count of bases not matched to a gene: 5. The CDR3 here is CASSPLTSGSSTDTQYF. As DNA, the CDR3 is TGTGCCAGCTCACCACTAACTAGCGGGTCTAGCACAGATACGCAGTATTTT.

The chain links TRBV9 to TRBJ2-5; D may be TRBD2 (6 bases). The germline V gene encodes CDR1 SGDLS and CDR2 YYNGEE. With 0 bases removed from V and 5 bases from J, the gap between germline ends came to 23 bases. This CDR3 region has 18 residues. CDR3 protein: CASSVATSTWTRGETQYF. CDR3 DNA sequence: TGTGCCAGCAGCGTAGCTACTAGCACATGGACTCGGGGGGAGACCCAGTACTTC. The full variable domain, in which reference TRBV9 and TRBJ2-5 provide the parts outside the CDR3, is DSGVTQTPKHLITATGQRVTLRCSPRSGDLSVYWYQQSLDQGLQFLIQYYNGEERAKGNILERFSAQQFPDLHSELNLSSLELGDSALYFCASSVATSTWTRGETQYFGPGTRLLVL.

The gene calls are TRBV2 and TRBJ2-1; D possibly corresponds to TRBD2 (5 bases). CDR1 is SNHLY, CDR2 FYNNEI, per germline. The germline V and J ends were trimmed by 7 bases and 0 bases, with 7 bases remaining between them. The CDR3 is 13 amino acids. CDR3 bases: TGTGCCAGCAAGCGGAGCTCCTACAATGAGCAGTTCTTC. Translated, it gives CASKRSSYNEQFF.

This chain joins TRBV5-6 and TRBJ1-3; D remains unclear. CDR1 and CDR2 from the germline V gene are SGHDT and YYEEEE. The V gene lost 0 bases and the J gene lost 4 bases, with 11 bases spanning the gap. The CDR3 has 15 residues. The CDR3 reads CASSLGGNPGNTIYF. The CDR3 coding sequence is TGTGCCAGCAGCTTGGGCGGCAACCCGGGAAACACCATATATTTT.

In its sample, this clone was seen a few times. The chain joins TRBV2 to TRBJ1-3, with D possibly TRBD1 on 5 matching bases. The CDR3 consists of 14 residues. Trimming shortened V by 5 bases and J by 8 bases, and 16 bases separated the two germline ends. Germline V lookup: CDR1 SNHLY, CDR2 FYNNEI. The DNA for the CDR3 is TGTGCCAGCAGTCCCTCCGGGGGGTCGGACACCATATATTTT. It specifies CASSPSGGSDTIYF.

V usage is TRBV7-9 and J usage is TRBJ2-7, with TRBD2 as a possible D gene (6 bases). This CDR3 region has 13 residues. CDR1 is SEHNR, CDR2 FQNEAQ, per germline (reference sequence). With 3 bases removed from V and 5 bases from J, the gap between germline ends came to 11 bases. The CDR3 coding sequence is TGTGCCAGCAGCTTTGGAGGGCCCGACGAGCAGTACTTC. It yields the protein CASSFGGPDEQYF.

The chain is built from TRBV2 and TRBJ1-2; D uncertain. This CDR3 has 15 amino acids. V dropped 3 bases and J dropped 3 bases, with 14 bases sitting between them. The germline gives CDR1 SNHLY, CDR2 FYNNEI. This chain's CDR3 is CASSDEGQRYYGYTF. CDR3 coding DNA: TGTGCCAGCAGTGATGAGGGCCAGCGCTACTATGGCTACACCTTC.

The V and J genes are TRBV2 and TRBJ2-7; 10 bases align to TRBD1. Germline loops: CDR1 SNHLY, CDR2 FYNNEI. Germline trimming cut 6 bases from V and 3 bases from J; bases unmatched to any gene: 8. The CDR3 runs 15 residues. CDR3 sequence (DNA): TGTGCCAGCAGCAACCAGGGACAGGGGTTCTACGAGCAGTACTTC. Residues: CASSNQGQGFYEQYF.

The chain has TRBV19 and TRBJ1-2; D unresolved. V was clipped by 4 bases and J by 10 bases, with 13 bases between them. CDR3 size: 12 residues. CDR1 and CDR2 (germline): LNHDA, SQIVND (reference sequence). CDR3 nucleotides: TGTGCCAGTAGTACCCTTGACGGACTCTACACCTTC. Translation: CASSTLDGLYTF. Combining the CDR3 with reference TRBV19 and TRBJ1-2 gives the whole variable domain DGGITQSPKYLFRKEGQNVTLSCEQNLNHDAMYWYRQDPGQGLRLIYYSQIVNDFQKGDIAEGYSVSREKKESFPLTVTSAQKNPTAFYLCASSTLDGLYTFGSGTRLTVV.

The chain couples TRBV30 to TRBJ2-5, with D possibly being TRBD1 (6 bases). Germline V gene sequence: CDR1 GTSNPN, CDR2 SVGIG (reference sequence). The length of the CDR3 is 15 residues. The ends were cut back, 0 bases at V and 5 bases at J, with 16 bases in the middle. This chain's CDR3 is CAWSVRTGMRETQYF. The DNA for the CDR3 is TGTGCCTGGAGTGTCCGAACAGGGATGAGGGAGACCCAGTACTTC.

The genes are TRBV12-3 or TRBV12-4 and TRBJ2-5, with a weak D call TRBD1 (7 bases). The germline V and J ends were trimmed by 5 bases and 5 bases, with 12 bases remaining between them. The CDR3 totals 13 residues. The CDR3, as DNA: TGTGCCAGCAGTCCAGGGGGGCTTGAGACCCAGTACTTC. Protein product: CASSPGGLETQYF.

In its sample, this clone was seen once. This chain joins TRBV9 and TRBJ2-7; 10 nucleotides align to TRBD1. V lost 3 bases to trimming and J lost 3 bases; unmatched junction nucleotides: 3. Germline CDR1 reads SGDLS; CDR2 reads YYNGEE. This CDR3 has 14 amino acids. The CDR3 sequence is CASSEGTGDYEQYF. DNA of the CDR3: TGTGCCAGCAGCGAAGGGACAGGGGACTACGAGCAGTACTTC. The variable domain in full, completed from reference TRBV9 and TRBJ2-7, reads DSGVTQTPKHLITATGQRVTLRCSPRSGDLSVYWYQQSLDQGLQFLIQYYNGEERAKGNILERFSAQQFPDLHSELNLSSLELGDSALYFCASSEGTGDYEQYFGPGTRLTVT.

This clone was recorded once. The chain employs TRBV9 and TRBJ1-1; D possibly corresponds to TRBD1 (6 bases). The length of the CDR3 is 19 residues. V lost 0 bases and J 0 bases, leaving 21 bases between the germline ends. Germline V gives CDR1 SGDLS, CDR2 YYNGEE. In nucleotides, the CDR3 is TGTGCCAGCAGCGTAGCTGTGGACAGCGGATGGTCCGTGAACACTGAAGCTTTCTTT. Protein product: CASSVAVDSGWSVNTEAFF.